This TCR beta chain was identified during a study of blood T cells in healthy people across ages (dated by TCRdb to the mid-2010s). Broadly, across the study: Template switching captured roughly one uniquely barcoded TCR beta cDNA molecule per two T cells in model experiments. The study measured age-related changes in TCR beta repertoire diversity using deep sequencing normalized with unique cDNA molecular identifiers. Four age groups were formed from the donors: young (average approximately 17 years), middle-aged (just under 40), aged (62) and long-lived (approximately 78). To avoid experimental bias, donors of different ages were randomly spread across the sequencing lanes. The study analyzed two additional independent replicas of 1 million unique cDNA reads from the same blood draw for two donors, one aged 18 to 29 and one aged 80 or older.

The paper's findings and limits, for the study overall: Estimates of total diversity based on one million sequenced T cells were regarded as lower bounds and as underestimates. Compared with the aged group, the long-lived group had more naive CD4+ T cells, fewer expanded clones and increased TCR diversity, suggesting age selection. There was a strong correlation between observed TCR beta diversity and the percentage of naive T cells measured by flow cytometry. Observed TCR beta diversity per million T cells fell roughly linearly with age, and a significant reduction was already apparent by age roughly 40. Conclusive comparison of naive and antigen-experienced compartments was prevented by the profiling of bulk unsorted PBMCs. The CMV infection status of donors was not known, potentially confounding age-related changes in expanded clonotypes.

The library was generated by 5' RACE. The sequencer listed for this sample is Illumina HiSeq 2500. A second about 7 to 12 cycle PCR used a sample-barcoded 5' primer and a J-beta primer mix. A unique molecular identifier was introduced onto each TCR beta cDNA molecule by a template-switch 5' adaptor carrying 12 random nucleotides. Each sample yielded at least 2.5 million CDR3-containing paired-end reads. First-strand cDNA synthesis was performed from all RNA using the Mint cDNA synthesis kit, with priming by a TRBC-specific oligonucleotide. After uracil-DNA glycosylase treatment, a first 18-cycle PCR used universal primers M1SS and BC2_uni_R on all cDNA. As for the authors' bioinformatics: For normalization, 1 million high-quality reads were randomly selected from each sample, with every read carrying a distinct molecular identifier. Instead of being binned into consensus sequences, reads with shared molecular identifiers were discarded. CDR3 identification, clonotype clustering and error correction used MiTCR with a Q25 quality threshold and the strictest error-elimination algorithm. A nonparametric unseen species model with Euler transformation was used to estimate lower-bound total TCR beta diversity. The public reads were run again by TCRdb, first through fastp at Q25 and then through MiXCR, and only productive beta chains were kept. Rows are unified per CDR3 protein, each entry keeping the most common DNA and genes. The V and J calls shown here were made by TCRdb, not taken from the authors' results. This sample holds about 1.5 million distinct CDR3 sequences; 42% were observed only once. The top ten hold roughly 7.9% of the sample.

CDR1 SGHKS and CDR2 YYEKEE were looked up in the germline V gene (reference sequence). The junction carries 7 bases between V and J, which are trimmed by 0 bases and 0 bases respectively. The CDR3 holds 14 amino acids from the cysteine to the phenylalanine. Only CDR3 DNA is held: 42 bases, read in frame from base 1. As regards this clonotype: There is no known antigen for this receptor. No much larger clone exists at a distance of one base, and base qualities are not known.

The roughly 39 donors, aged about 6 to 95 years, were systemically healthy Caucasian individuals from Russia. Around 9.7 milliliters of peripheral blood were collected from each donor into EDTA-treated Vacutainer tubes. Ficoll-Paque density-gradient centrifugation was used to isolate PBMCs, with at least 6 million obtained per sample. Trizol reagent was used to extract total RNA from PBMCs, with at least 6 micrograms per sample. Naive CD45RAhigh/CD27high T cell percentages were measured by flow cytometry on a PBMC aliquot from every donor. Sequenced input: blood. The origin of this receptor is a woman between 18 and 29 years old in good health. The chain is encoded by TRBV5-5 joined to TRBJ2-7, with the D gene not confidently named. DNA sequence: TGTGCCAGCAGCTTGGACACACCCTCCTACGAGCAGTACTTC. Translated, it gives CASSLDTPSYEQYF.